The T cell receptor (beta chain) described here comes from a study of regulatory T cells in long-lasting Graves disease. Whole-study findings and limits: Those with persistent Graves' had less TCR diversity than newly diagnosed patients. Clonotypes that were public and shared totalled 2,500 to 3,000 in persistent patients versus around 1,000 in new patients.

This clonotype occurred many times. Its target is unknown. Libraries of TCR beta came from iRepertoire HTBI primers plus Arm-PCR of CDR3 regions. Via MiXCR, TCRdb re-called the multiplex PCR reads, giving one row per CDR3 protein. The sample lists about 460,000 distinct CDR3 sequences, 11% to 15% occurring once. Time point meaning: newly diagnosed GD, antithyroid drugs for less than 3 months. PBMCs were the source of the RNA used for TCR sequencing. There are 14 residues in the CDR3. From germline, CDR1 is SQVTM and CDR2 ANQGSEA. The V and J ends lost 5 bases and 4 bases, in that order; junction bases with no gene match: 6. These same records also appear under a second study, on T cells in Graves' hyperthyroidism and ophthalmopathy.

The chain couples TRBV29-1 to TRBJ2-5; 11 bases fit TRBD1. The sequence derives from a woman aged 50 to 65 with Graves disease. The sample was peripheral blood mononuclear cells (PBMCs), taken at new diagnosis, from a patient treated with antithyroid drugs. In DNA form, the CDR3 reads TGCAGCGTTCAGAGGACAGGGGGCGCAGAGACCCAGTACTTC. Translated: CSVQRTGGAETQYF.